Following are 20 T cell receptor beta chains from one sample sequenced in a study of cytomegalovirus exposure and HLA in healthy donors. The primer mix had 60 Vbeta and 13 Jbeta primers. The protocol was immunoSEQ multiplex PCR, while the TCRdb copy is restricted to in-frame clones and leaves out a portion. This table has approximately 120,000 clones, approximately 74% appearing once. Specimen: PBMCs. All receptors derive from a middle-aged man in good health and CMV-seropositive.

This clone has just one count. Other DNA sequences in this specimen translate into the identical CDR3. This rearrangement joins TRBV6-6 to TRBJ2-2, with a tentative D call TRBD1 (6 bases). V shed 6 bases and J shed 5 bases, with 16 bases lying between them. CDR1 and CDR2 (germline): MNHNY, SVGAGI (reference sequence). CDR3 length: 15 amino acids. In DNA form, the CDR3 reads TGTGCCAGCAGCCGGTCCCGAGACAGGACCGGGGAGCTGTTTTTT. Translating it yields CASSRSRDRTGELFF.

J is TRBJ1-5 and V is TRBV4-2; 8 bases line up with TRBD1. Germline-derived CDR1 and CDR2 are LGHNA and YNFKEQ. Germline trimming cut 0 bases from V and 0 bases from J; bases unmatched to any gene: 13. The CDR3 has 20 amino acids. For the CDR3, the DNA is TGTGCCAGCAGCCAAGATCCTTTTGGACAGGGAATATTTAGCAATCAGCCCCAGCATTTT. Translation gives CASSQDPFGQGIFSNQPQHF.

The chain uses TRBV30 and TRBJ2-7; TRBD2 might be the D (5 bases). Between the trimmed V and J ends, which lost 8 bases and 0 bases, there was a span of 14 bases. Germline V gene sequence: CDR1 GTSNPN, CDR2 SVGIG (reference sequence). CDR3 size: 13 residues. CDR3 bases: TGTGCCGGCACTAGAAGGAGCTCCTACGAGCAGTACTTC. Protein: CAGTRRSSYEQYF.

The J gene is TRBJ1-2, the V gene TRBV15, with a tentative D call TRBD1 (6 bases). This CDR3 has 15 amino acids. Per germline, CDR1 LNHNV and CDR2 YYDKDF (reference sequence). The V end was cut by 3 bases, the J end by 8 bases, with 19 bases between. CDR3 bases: TGTGCCACCAGCAGGCCCGGGCGGCAGGGGCCGGGCTACACCTTC. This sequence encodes CATSRPGRQGPGYTF.

CDR3 sequence: CASSPGTSGSPRNEQFF. CDR3 sequence (DNA): TGTGCCAGCAGCCCCGGGACTAGCGGGAGCCCTAGGAATGAGCAGTTCTTC. This chain links TRBV11-3 with TRBJ2-1; 14 nucleotides align to TRBD2. This CDR3 has 17 amino acids. In germline, CDR1 is SGHNT, CDR2 YENEEA. V lost 5 bases and J lost 7; bases outside the gene matches: 10.

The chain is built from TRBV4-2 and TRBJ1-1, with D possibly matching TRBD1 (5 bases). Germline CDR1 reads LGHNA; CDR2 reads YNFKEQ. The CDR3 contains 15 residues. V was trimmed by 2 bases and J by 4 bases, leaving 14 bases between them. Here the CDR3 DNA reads TGTGCCAGCAGCCAACCCCCGGGGGGGGTCACTGAAGCTTTCTTT. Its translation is CASSQPPGGVTEAFF.

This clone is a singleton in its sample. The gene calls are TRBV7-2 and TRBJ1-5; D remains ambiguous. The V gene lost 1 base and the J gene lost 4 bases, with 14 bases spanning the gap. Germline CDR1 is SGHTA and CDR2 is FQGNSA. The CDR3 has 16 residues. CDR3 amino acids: CASSLEWQARNQPQHF. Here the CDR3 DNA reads TGTGCCAGCAGCTTAGAATGGCAGGCCCGTAATCAGCCCCAGCATTTT.

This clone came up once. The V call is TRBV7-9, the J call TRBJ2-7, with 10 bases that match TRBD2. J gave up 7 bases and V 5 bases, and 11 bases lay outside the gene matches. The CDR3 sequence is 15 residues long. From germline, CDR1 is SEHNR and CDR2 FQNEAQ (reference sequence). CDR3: CASSPLVAGGVEQYF. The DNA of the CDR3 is TGTGCCAGCAGCCCCTTGGTAGCGGGAGGTGTTGAGCAGTACTTC.

The CDR3: CASSYVQGAETQYF. CDR3 DNA sequence: TGTGCCAGCAGTTACGTACAGGGGGCGGAGACCCAGTACTTC. The chain employs TRBV6-5 and TRBJ2-5, with 9 bases lining up with TRBD1. Germline-derived CDR1 and CDR2 are MNHEY and SVGAGI. The CDR3 covers 14 residues. V lost 2 bases and J lost 5; bases outside the gene matches: 3.

The CDR3 sequence is CASSSRDLGADTQYF. The CDR3 DNA reads as TGTGCCAGCAGCAGCCGGGACTTAGGCGCAGATACGCAGTATTTT. This sequence joins TRBV9 and TRBJ2-3; maybe TRBD2 (6 bases). This CDR3 contains 15 residues. V was trimmed by 4 bases and J by 4 bases, leaving 16 bases between them. From germline, CDR1 is SGDLS and CDR2 YYNGEE.

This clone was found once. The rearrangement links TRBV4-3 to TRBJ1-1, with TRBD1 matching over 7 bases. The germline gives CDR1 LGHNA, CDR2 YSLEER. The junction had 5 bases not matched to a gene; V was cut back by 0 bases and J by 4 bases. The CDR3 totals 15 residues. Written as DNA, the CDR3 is TGCGCCAGCAGCCAAGAACAGGGGCGAAGCACTGAAGCTTTCTTT. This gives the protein CASSQEQGRSTEAFF.

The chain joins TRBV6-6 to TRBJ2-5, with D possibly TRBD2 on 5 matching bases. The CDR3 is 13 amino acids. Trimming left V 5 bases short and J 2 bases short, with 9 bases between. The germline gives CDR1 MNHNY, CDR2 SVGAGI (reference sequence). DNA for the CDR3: TGTGCCAGCAGTCCCACGGGACAAGAGACCCAGTACTTC. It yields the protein CASSPTGQETQYF.

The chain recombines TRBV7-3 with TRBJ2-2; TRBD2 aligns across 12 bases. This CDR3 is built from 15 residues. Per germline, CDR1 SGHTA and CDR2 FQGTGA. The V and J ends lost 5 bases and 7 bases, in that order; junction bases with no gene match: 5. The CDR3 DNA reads TGTGCCAGCAGCGCGACTAGCGGGGGACACGGGGAGCTGTTTTTT. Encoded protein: CASSATSGGHGELFF.

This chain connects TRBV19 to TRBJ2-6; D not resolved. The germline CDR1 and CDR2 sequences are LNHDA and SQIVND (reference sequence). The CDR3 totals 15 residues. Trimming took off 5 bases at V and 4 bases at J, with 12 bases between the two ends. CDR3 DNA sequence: TGTGCCAGTAGTTCTCGTACACCGGGGGCCAACGTCCTGACTTTC. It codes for CASSSRTPGANVLTF.

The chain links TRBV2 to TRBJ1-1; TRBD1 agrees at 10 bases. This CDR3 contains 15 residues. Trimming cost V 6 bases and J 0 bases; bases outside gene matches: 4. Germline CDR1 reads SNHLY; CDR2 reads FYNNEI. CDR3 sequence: CASRGTGAMNTEAFF. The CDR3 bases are TGTGCCAGCAGGGGGACAGGGGCTATGAACACTGAAGCTTTCTTT.

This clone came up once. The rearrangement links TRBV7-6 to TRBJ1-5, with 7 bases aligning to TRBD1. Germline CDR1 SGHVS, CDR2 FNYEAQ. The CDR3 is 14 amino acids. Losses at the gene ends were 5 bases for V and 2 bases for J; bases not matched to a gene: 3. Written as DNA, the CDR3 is TGTGCCAGCAGCCTAGGGACAGGCAATCAGCCCCAGCATTTT. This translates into CASSLGTGNQPQHF.

CDR3 in amino acids: CASSRLLQGTETQYF. The DNA for the CDR3 is TGTGCCAGCAGCCGCCTTCTGCAGGGGACAGAGACCCAGTACTTC. V is TRBV6-6 and J is TRBJ2-5, with a tentative D call TRBD1 (6 bases). This CDR3 contains 15 residues. CDR1 is MNHNY, CDR2 SVGAGI, per germline (reference sequence). V was shortened by 6 bases and J by 4 bases, with 18 bases between the two germline ends.

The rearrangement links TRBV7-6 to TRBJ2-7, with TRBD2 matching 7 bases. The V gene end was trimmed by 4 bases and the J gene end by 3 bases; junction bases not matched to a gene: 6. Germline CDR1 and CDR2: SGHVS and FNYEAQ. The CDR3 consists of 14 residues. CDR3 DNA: TGTGCCAGCAGCTCGGTGGGGGGGAGCTACGAGCAGTACTTC. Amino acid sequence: CASSSVGGSYEQYF. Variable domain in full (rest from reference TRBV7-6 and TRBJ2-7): GAGVSQSPRYKVTKRGQDVALRCDPISGHVSLYWYRQALGQGPEFLTYFNYEAQQDKSGLPNDRFSAERPEGSISTLTIQRTEQRDSAMYRCASSSVGGSYEQYFGPGTRLTVT.

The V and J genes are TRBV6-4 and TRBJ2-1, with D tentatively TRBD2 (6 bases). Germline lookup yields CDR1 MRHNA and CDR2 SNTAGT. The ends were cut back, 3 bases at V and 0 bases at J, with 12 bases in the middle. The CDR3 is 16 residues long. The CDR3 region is CASSDSGRSSYNEQFF. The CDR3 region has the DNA TGTGCCAGCAGTGATAGCGGCCGTAGCTCCTACAATGAGCAGTTCTTC.

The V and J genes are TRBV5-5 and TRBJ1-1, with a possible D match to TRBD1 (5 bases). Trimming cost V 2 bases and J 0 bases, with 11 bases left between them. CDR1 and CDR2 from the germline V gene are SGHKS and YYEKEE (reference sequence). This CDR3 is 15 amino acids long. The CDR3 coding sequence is TGTGCCAGCAGCTTCTCGACAGTGATGAACACTGAAGCTTTCTTT. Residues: CASSFSTVMNTEAFF.